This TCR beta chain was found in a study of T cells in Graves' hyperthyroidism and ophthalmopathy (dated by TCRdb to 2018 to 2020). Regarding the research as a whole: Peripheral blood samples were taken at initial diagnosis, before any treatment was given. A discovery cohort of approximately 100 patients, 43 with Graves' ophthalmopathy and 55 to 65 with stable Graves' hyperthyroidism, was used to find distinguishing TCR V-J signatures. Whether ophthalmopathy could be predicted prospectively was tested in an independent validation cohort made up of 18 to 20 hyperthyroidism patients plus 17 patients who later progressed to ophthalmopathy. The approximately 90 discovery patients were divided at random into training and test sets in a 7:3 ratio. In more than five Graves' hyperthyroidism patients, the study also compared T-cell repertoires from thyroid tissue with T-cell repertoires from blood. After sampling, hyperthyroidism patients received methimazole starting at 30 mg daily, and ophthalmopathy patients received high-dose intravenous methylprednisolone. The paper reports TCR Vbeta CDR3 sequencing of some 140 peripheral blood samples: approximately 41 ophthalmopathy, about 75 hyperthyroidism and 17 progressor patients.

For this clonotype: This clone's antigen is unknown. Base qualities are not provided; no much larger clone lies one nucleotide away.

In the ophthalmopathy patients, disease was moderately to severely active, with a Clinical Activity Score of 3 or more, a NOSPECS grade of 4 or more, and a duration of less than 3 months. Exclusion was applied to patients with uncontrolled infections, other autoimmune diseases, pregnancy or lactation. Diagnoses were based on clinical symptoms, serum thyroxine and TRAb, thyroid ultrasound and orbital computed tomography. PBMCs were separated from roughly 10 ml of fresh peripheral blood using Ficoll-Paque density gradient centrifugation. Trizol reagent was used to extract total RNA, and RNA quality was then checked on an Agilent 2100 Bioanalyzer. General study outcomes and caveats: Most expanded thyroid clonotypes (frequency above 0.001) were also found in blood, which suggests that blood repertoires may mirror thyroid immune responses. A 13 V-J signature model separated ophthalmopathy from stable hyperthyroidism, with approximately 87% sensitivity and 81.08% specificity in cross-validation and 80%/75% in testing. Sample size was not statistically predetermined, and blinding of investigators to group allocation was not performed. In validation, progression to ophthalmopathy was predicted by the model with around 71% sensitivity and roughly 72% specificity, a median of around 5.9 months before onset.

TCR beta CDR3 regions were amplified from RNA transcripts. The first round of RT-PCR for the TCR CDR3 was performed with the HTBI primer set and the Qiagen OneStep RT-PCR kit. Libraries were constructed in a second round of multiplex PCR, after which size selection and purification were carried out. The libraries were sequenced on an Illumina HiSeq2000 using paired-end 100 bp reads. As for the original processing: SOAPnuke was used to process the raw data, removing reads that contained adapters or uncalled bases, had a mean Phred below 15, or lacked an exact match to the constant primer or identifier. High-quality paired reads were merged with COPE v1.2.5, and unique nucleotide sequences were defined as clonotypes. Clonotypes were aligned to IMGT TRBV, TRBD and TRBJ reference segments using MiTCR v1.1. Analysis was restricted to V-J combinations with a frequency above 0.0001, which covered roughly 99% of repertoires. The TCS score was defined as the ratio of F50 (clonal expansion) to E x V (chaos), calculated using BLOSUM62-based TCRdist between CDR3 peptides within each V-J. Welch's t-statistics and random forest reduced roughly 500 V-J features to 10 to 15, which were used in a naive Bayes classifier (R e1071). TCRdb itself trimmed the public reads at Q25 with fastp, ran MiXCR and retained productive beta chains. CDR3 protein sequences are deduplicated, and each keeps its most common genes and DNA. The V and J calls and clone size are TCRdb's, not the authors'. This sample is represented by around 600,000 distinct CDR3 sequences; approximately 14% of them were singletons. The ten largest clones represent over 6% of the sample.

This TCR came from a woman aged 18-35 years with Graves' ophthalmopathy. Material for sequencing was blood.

The CDR3: CASSVISSGRDPEAYEQYF. Read as DNA, the sequence is TGTGCCAGCAGCGTAATCTCTAGCGGACGTGACCCGGAGGCCTACGAGCAGTACTTC. In this chain, TRBV9 is recombined with TRBJ2-7; the central 7 bases match TRBD2. Trimmed from V: 1 base; trimmed from J: 2 bases; junction bases lacking a gene match: 18. The germline V gene encodes CDR1 SGDLS and CDR2 YYNGEE. The CDR3 runs 19 amino acids, cysteine and phenylalanine included. Only CDR3 DNA is held: 57 bases, read in frame from base 1.